This passage covers 3 T cell receptor beta chains from one sample sequenced in a study of blood T cells in healthy people across ages. Next came a second PCR, run for about 7 to 12 cycles, which used a sample-barcoded 5' primer along with a J-beta primer mix. TCRdb itself ran the 5' RACE reads through MiXCR, one entry per CDR3 protein. This sample yields hundreds of thousands of distinct CDR3 sequences, of which around 52% are seen a single time; approximately 15% belongs to the top ten. Sequenced sample: blood. Source of these receptors: a woman of 80 years or more in good health.

The chain has TRBV3-1 and TRBJ1-5, with D possibly TRBD1 on 5 matching bases. The V and J ends lost 8 bases and 0 bases respectively, with 8 bases between them. CDR1 is LGHDT and CDR2 is YNNKEL in the germline V gene (reference sequence). CDR3 size: 13 residues. The CDR3 is CASGGFSNQPQHF. CDR3 DNA: TGTGCCAGCGGGGGATTTAGCAATCAGCCCCAGCATTTT.

The sample holds many counts of this clonotype. The chain has TRBV29-1 and TRBJ1-2; D not certain. Germline loops: CDR1 SQVTM, CDR2 ANQGSEA. The CDR3 consists of 13 residues. V dropped 7 bases and J dropped 4 bases, with 16 bases sitting between them. The CDR3 DNA is TGCAGCGCCACACACAGAGGGTCCTATGGCTACACCTTC. This sequence encodes CSATHRGSYGYTF. Complete variable domain (other parts from reference TRBV29-1 and TRBJ1-2): SAVISQKPSRDICQRGTSLTIQCQVDSQVTMMFWYRQQPGQSLTLIATANQGSEATYESGFVIDKFPISRPNLTFSTLTVSNMSPEDSSIYLCSATHRGSYGYTFGSGTRLTVV.

Only a few counts were recorded for this clonotype. A single base separates this from a much larger clone, so it may be a read error. V gene TRBV7-2 combines with J gene TRBJ2-7; D not certain. Trimming cost V 8 bases and J 4 bases, with 15 bases left between them. Per the germline V gene, CDR1 is SGHTA and CDR2 is FQGNSA. This CDR3 has 13 amino acids. CDR3 residues: CASALTFPYEQYF. The CDR3 DNA reads TGTGCCAGCGCCTTAACATTTCCGTACGAGCAGTACTTC.